One T cell receptor (beta chain) is described in this entry. The antigen is not known. The data were obtained in a study of Tregs in tolerant kidney transplant recipients. The data were produced by immunoSEQ multiplex PCR, yet TCRdb's version contains in-frame clones alone and is incomplete. This repertoire shows about 94,000 clones, under 95% found once; its top ten account for 0.4% to 0.55%. Points from the study as a whole: Biological reproducibility was not directly addressed in this study.

The sequence was collected from a human donor who received a combined kidney and bone marrow transplant. Sequenced material: CD4+ T cells from blood, taken before the transplant.

CDR3 coding DNA: TGTGCCAGCAGCTTACCCGGGAGCTATGGCTACACCTTC. Translated, it gives CASSLPGSYGYTF. This chain joins TRBV5-4 and TRBJ1-2; D gene unclear. This CDR3 has 13 residues. CDR1 and CDR2 from the germline V gene are SGHNT and YYREEE (reference sequence). Trimming cost V 2 bases and J 4 bases, with 9 bases left between them.